These 4 T cell receptor beta chains share one sample of origin, sequenced in a study of control samples from healthy donors and cancer patients. Generated by immunoSEQ multiplex PCR, the TCRdb table keeps only in-frame clones and is missing some. This sample has around 140,000 clones, with 89% found just once. Sequenced: PBMCs. The source of these receptors is a man aged 50-60 years with head and neck cancer.

The genes are TRBV30 and TRBJ2-2, with D uncertain. Germline lookup yields CDR1 GTSNPN and CDR2 SVGIG (reference sequence). V gave up 1 base and J gave up 7 bases, with 7 bases separating them. This CDR3 contains 12 residues. The CDR3 loop is CAWSGSGGELFF. CDR3 nucleotides: TGTGCCTGGAGTGGCTCTGGCGGGGAGCTGTTTTTT. Full variable domain (missing parts from reference TRBV30 and TRBJ2-2): SQTIHQWPATLVQPVGSPLSLECTVEGTSNPNLYWYRQAAGRGLQLLFYSVGIGQISSEVPQNLSASRPQDRQFILSSKKLLLSDSGFYLCAWSGSGGELFFGEGSRLTVL.

This rearrangement joins TRBV3-1 (or the pseudogene TRBV3-2) to TRBJ2-1; 11 bases match TRBD2. The CDR3 is 17 residues long. The ends lost 4 bases at V and 10 bases at J; junction bases unmatched: 15. Germline V gene data show CDR1 as LGHDT and CDR2 as YNNKEL (reference sequence). The CDR3 loop reads CASSPRVAGGPKEEQFF. CDR3 nucleotides: TGTGCCAGCAGCCCACGTGTAGCGGGGGGGCCAAAGGAAGAGCAGTTCTTC.

This clone appeared once. The chain carries TRBV3-1 (or the pseudogene TRBV3-2) and TRBJ1-2; a weak D match, TRBD1 (6 bases). V dropped 3 bases and J dropped 8 bases, with 16 bases sitting between them. CDR3 length: 14 amino acids. Per germline, CDR1 LGHDT and CDR2 YNNKEL (reference sequence). The CDR3 bases are TGTGCCAGCAGCCACGACGACCGACAGGAAGGCTACACCTTC. It codes for CASSHDDRQEGYTF.

The rearrangement uses TRBV18 and TRBJ1-1, with no clear D. The germline CDR1 and CDR2 sequences are KGHSH and LQKENI. There are 12 residues in the CDR3. V lost 2 bases, J lost 0 bases, and 1 base lay in between. This CDR3 is CASSPMNTEAFF. The CDR3 coding sequence is TGTGCCAGCTCACCAATGAACACTGAAGCTTTCTTT.